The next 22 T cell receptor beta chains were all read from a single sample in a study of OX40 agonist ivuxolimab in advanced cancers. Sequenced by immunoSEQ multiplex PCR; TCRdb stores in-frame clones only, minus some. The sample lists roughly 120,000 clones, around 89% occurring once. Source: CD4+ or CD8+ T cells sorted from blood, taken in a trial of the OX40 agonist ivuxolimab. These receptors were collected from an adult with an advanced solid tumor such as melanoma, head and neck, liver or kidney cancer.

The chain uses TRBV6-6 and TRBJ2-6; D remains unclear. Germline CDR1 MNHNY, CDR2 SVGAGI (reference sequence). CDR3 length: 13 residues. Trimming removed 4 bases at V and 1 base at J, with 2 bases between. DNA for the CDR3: TGTGCCAGCAGTTCATCTGGGGCCAACGTCCTGACTTTC. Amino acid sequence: CASSSSGANVLTF.

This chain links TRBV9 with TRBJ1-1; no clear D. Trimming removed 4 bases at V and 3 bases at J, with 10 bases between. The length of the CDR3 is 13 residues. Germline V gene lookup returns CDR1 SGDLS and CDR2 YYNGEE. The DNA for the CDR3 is TGTGCCAGCAGCCCGCGCTCGGACACTGAAGCTTTCTTT. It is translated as CASSPRSDTEAFF. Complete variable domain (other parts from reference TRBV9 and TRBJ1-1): DSGVTQTPKHLITATGQRVTLRCSPRSGDLSVYWYQQSLDQGLQFLIQYYNGEERAKGNILERFSAQQFPDLHSELNLSSLELGDSALYFCASSPRSDTEAFFGQGTRLTVV.

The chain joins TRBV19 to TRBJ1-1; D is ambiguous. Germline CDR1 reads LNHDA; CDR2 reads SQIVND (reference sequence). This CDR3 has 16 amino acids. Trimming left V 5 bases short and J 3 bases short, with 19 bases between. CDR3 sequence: CASSPFPTRIDTEAFF. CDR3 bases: TGTGCCAGTAGTCCGTTCCCGACCCGGATCGACACTGAAGCTTTCTTT.

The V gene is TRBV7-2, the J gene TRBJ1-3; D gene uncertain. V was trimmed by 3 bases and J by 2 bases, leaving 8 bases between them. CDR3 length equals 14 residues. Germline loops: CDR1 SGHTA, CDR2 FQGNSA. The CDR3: CASSLPPAGNTIYF. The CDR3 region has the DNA TGTGCCAGCAGCTTGCCTCCAGCTGGAAACACCATATATTTT.

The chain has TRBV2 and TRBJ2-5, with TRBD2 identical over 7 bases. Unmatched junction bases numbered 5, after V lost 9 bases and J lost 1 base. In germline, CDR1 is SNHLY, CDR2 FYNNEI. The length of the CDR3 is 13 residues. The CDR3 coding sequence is TGTGCCAGTCAGTGGACTAGCCAAGAGACCCAGTACTTC. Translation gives CASQWTSQETQYF.

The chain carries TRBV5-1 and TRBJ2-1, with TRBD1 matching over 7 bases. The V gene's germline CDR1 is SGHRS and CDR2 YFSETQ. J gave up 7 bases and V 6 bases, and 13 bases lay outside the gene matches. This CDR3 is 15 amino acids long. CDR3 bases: TGCGCCAGCACCCGGAGGCAGGGGGTGTCGAATGAGCAGTTCTTC. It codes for CASTRRQGVSNEQFF.

The CDR3 is CASTGHDIYGYTF. The DNA for the CDR3 is TGTGCCAGCACCGGGCACGACATCTATGGCTACACCTTC. V is TRBV6-5 and J is TRBJ1-2; D call uncertain. CDR1 and CDR2 (germline): MNHEY, SVGAGI. The CDR3 loop spans 13 amino acids. V was cut by 7 bases and J by 4 bases, with 13 bases left in between.

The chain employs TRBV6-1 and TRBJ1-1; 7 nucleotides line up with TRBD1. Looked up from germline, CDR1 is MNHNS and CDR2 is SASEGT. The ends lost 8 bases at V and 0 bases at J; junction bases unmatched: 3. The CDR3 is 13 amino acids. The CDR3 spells CASGQALNTEAFF. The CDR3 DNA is TGTGCCAGCGGACAGGCATTGAACACTGAAGCTTTCTTT.

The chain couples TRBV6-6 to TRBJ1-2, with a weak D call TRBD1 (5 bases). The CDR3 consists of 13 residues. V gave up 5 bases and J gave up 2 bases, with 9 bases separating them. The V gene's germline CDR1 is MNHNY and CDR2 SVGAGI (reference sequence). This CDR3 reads CASSRDRNYGYTF. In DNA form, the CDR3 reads TGTGCCAGCAGTAGAGACAGAAACTATGGCTACACCTTC.

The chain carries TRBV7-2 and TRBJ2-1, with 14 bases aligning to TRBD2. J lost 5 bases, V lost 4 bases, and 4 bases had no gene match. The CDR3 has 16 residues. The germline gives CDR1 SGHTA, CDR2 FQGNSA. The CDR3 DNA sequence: TGTGCCAGCAGCTCGACTAGCGGGGGGGCCCACAATGAGCAGTTCTTC. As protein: CASSSTSGGAHNEQFF.

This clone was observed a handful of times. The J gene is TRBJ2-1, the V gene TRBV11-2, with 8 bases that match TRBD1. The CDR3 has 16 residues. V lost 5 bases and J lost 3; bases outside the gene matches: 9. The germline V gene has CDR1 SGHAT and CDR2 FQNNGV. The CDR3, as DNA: TGTGCCAGCAGCCACCTCCAGGGGGCCGGCTACAATGAGCAGTTCTTC. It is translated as CASSHLQGAGYNEQFF.

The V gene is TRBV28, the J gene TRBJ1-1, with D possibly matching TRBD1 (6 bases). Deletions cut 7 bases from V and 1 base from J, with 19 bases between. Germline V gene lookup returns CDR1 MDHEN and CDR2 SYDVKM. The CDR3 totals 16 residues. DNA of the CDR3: TGTGCCAGCACCCCCCCTGGCGTGGGGGCGAACACTGAAGCTTTCTTT. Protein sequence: CASTPPGVGANTEAFF.

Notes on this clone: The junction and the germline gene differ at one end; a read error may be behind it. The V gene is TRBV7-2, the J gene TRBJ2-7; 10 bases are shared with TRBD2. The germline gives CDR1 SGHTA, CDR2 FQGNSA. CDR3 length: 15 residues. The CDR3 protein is CASSLAGGYSYEQYF. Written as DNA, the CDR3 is TGTGCCAGCAGTTTAGCGGGGGGATACTCCTACGAGCAGTACTTC.

The CDR3 is CASSLWGAQSPLHF. As DNA, the CDR3 is TGTGCCAGCAGTTTATGGGGGGCCCAGTCACCCCTCCACTTT. The chain is built from TRBV27 and TRBJ1-6; D is perhaps TRBD1 (6 bases). Trimming cost V 1 base and J 10 bases, with 11 bases left between them. This CDR3 has 14 amino acids. Germline CDR1 and CDR2: MNHEY and SMNVEV (reference sequence).

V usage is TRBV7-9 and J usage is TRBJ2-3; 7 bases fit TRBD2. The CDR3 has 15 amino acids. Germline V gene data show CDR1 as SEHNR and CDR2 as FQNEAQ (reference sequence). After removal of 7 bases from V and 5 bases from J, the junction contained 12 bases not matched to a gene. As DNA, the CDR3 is TGTGCCAGCACTCATCAGAGACTAGCAAGAGATACGCAGTATTTT. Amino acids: CASTHQRLARDTQYF.

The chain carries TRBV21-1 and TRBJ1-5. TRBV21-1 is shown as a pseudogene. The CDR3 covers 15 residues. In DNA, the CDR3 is TGTGCCAGCAGCATAAGTACCAAGAACAATCAGCCCCAGCATTTT. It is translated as CASSISTKNNQPQHF.

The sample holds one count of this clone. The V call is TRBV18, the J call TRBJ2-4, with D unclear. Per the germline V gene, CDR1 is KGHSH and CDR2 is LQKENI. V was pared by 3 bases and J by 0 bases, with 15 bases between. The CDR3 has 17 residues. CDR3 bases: TGTGCCAGCTCACCCGGTCCAGACCCACTAGCCAAAAACATTCAGTACTTC. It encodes CASSPGPDPLAKNIQYF.

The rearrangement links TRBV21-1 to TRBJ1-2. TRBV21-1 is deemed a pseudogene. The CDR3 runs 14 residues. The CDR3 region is CASSKSGLNYGYTF. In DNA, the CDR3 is TGTGCCAGCAGCAAATCGGGCCTTAACTATGGCTACACCTTC.

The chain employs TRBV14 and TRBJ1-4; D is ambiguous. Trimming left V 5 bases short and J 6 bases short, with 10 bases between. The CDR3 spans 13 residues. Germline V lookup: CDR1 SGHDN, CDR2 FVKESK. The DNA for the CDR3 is TGTGCCAGCAGCGTAAACCGAGATGAAAAACTGTTTTTT. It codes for CASSVNRDEKLFF.

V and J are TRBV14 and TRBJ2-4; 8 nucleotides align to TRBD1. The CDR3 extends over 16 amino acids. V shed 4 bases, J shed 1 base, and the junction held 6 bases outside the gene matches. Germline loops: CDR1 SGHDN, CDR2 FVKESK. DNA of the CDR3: TGTGCCAGCAGCCCCACCCGGGACAGGGCCAAAAACATTCAGTACTTC. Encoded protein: CASSPTRDRAKNIQYF.

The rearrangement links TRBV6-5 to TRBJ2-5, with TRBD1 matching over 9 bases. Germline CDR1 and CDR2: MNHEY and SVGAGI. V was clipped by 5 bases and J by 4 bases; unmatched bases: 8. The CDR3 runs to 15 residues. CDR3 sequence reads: CASSRPGQGGETQYF. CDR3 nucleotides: TGTGCCAGCAGTCGACCGGGACAGGGAGGAGAGACCCAGTACTTC.

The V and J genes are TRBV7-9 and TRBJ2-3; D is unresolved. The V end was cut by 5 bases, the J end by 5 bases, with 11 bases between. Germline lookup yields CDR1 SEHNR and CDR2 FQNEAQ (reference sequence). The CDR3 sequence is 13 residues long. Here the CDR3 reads CASSPPNLDTQYF. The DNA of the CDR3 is TGTGCCAGCAGCCCGCCGAACCTAGATACGCAGTATTTT.